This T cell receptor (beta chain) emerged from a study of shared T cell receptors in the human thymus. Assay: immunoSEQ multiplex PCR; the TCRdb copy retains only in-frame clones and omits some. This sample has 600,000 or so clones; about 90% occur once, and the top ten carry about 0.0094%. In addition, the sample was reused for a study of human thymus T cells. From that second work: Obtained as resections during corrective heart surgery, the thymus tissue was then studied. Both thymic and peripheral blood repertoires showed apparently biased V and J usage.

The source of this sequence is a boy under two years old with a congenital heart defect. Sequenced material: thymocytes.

In DNA form, the CDR3 reads TGCGCCAGCGGCCCCCGCGCGAGCTCTGGAAACACCATATATTTT. Translated: CASGPRASSGNTIYF. The J gene is TRBJ1-3, the V gene TRBV4-3; no definite D call. The germline V gene encodes CDR1 LGHNA and CDR2 YSLEER. V dropped 8 bases and J dropped 0 bases, with 14 bases sitting between them. The CDR3 is made up of 15 amino acids.